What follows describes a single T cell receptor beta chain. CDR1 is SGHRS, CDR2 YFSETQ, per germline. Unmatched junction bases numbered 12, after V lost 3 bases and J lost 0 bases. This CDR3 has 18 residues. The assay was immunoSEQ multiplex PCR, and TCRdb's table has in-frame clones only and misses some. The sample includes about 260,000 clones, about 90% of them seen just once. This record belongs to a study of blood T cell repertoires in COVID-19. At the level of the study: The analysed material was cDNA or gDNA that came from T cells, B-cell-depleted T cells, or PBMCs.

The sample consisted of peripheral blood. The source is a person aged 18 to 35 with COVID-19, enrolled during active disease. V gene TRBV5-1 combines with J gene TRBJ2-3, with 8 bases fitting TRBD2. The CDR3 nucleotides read TGCGCCAGCAGCTCCCGCGGGAGCGGGAGCTATAGCACAGATACGCAGTATTTT. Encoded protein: CASSSRGSGSYSTDTQYF.